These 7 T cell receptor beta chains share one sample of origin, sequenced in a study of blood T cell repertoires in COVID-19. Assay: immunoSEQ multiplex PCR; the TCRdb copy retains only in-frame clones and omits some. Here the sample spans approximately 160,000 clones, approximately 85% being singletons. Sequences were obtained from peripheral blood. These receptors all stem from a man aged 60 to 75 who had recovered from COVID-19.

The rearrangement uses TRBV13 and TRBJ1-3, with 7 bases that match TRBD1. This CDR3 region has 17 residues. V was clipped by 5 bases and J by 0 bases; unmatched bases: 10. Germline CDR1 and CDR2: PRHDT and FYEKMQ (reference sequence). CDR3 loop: CASSLATGLSSGNTIYF. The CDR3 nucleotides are TGTGCCAGCAGCCTCGCGACAGGGCTGAGCTCTGGAAACACCATATATTTT.

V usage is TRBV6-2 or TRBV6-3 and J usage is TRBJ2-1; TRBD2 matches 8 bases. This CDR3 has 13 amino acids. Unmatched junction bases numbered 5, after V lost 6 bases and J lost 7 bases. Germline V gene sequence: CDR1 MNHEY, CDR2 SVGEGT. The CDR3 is CASSNGGANEQFF. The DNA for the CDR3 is TGTGCCAGCAGCAACGGGGGGGCAAATGAGCAGTTCTTC.

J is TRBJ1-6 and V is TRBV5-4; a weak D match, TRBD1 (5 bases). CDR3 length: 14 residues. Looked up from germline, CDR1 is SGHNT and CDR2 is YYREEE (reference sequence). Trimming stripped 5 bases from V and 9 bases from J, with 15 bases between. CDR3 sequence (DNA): TGTGCCAGCAGGGCCCCAACAGGCGCTTCACCCCTCCACTTT. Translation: CASRAPTGASPLHF.

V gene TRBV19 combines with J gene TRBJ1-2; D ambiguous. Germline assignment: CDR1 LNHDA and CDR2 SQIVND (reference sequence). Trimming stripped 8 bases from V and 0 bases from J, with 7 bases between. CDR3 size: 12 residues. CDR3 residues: CASLRANYGYTF. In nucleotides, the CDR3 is TGTGCCAGTCTTCGGGCTAACTATGGCTACACCTTC. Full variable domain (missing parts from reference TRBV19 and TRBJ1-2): DGGITQSPKYLFRKEGQNVTLSCEQNLNHDAMYWYRQDPGQGLRLIYYSQIVNDFQKGDIAEGYSVSREKKESFPLTVTSAQKNPTAFYLCASLRANYGYTFGSGTRLTVV.

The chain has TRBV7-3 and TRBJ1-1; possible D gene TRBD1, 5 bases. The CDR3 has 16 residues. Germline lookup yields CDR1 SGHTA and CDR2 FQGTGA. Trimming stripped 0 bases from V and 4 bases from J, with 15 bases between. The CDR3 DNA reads TGTGCCAGCAGCTTAACGGGGGGAAGAGGAAGCACTGAAGCTTTCTTT. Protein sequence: CASSLTGGRGSTEAFF. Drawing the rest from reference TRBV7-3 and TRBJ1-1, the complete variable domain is GAGVSQTPSNKVTEKGKYVELRCDPISGHTALYWYRQSLGQGPEFLIYFQGTGAADDSGLPNDRFFAVRPEGSVSTLKIQRTERGDSAVYLCASSLTGGRGSTEAFFGQGTRLTVV.

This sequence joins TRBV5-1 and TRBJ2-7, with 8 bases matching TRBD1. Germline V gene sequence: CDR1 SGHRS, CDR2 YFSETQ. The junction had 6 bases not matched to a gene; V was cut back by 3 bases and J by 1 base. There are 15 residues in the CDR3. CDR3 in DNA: TGCGCCAGCAGCTCCCGGGACAGGTATTCCTACGAGCAGTACTTC. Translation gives CASSSRDRYSYEQYF.

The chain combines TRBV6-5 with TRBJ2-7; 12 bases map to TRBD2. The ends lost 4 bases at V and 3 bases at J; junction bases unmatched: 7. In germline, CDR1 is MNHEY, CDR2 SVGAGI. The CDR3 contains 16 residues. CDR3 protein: CASSSATSGGGYEQYF. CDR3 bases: TGTGCCAGCAGTTCCGCGACTAGCGGGGGCGGCTACGAGCAGTACTTC.